The 26 T cell receptor beta chains listed next were all sequenced from one sample in a study of blood T cell repertoires in acute mononucleosis (dated by TCRdb to between 2020 and 2021). General findings and caveats noted by the study authors: Both chains seemed to play a part in GLC-BM selection, with public TCRbeta motifs on BV14-BJ2 and BV20-BJ1 appearing together with a TCRalpha motif on AV5-AJ31.

The library was made by the immunoSEQ multiplex PCR assay. Held by TCRdb, this immuneACCESS table contains in-frame sequences only and omits some clones. Under half of the omission traces to an unresolved V gene where checked; the cause of the rest is unknown. The sample table shows 600 to 800 clones, and 30% to 35% are seen once. Just over 50% of the sample lies in the top ten. The time point label, as the study defines it: convalescence about 6 months (5-8 months) after acute presentation (visit 7). The sequenced sample was EBV GLC epitope tetramer+ CD8+ T cells sorted from PBMCs, obtained during convalescence from infectious mononucleosis. The sample's cell subset or site label, in plain terms: CD8 T cells binding tetramer with EBV BMLF1 280-288 peptide (GLC-BM). The receptor set was obtained from a young man with infectious mononucleosis caused by EBV.

J is TRBJ2-5 and V is TRBV27; unclear D gene. The assigned J gene may be wrong: the sequence end matches TRBJ2-7 better. This CDR3 has 11 residues. In germline, CDR1 is MNHEY, CDR2 SMNVEV (reference sequence). In nucleotides, the CDR3 is TGTGCCAGCAGTTTAGGGGACGAGCAGTACTTC. Its protein is CASSLGDEQYF.

In the case of this clone: It differs at one base from a far larger clone, so likely a read error. In DNA form, the CDR3 reads TGCAGCGTTCGGGGTCGCCCGGGCCTATCCAATGAGCAGTTCTTC. It is translated as CSVRGRPGLSNEQFF. This chain links TRBV29-1 with TRBJ2-1, with D perhaps matching TRBD2 (5 bases). This CDR3 spans 15 amino acids. The V and J ends lost 5 bases and 6 bases respectively, with 20 bases between them. Germline-derived CDR1 and CDR2 are SQVTM and ANQGSEA.

On this clone itself: It differs at one base from a far larger clone, so likely a read error. Other DNA sequences in the sample encode the same CDR3. This chain connects TRBV29-1 to TRBJ2-3; D possibly matches TRBD1 or TRBD2 (5 bases each). Germline V gene sequence: CDR1 SQVTM, CDR2 ANQGSEA. The CDR3 totals 13 residues. DNA for the CDR3: TGCAGCGTTGCCGGGACCCGCACTGATACGCAGTATTTT. It is translated as CSVAGTRTDTQYF.

Comment on this clone: This likely stems from a read error, as it lies one base from a far larger clone. The chain links TRBV15 to TRBJ2-1, with 8 bases that match TRBD2. The germline gives CDR1 LNHNV, CDR2 YYDKDF (reference sequence). The CDR3 is 17 amino acids. CDR3 loop: CATSSSPTSGYHNEQLF. DNA for the CDR3: TGTGCCACCAGCAGTTCTCCTACTAGCGGATACCACAATGAGCAGCTCTTC.

There are a few counts of this clone. A far larger clone is one nucleotide away, so this likely arose from a read error. The chain is built from TRBV2 and TRBJ2-2, with D perhaps matching TRBD1 or TRBD2 (5 bases each). There are 15 residues in the CDR3. Germline loops: CDR1 SNHLY, CDR2 FYNNEI. With 8 bases removed from V and 6 bases from J, the gap between germline ends came to 19 bases. The CDR3 loop reads CASQNGTVNSGELFF. CDR3 DNA sequence: TGTGCCAGCCAGAACGGGACGGTAAACTCCGGGGAGCTGTTTTTT.

About this clone itself: Given a far larger clone just one base away, this is likely a sequencing read error. The chain carries TRBV2 and TRBJ2-2, with D possibly called TRBD1 or TRBD2 (5 bases each). The CDR3 has 15 amino acids. Germline V CDR1 and CDR2: SNHLY, FYNNEI. The CDR3 region is CASQNGTVNTGDLFF. CDR3 nucleotides: TGTGCCAGCCAGAACGGGACGGTAAACACCGGGGATCTGTTTTTT.

A word on this clone: A far larger clone is only one base removed, so a read error is likely. The chain uses TRBV27 and TRBJ2-7, with a possible D match to TRBD1 (5 bases). The CDR3 contains 11 residues. CDR1 and CDR2 (germline): MNHEY, SMNVEV (reference sequence). In DNA, the CDR3 is TGTGCCAGCATTTTAGGGGACGAGCAGTACTTC. Translating it yields CASILGDEQYF.

This clone appeared a few times. This is likely an artifact of a read error, given a far larger clone one base away. The same CDR3 arises from other DNA sequences in this sample as well. The rearrangement uses TRBV7-9 and TRBJ2-5, with D possibly TRBD1 on 5 matching bases. Looked up from germline, CDR1 is SEHNR and CDR2 is FQNEAQ (reference sequence). The CDR3 is made up of 14 amino acids. The CDR3 sequence is CASRSDKYQETQYF. The CDR3 nucleotides are TGCGCCAGCAGGTCGGACAAGTACCAAGAGACCCAGTACTTC.

A note on this clone: A far larger clone is only one base removed, so a read error is likely. The chain combines TRBV29-1 with TRBJ2-3, with D possibly being TRBD1 or TRBD2 (5 bases each). The CDR3 length is 13 residues. CDR1 is SQVTM and CDR2 is ANQGSEA in the germline V gene. CDR3: CSVAGTRTDRQYF. For the CDR3, the DNA is TGCAGCGTTGCCGGGACCCGCACAGATAGGCAGTATTTT.

This clone has more than one count but fewer than ten. The rearrangement links TRBV7-9 to TRBJ1-4; D possibly corresponds to TRBD1 (5 bases). V lost 5 bases to trimming and J lost 0 bases, with 13 bases between them. This CDR3 comprises 16 residues. Looked up from germline, CDR1 is SEHNR and CDR2 is FQNEAQ (reference sequence). In nucleotides, the CDR3 is TGTGCCAGCAGCGACGGACAAGTTGCAACTAATGAAAAACTGTTTTTT. Translating gives CASSDGQVATNEKLFF.

This rearrangement joins TRBV29-1 to TRBJ2-1; a possible D gene is TRBD2 (5 bases). Trimming removed 6 bases at V and 6 bases at J, with 21 bases between. This CDR3 region has 15 residues. CDR1 and CDR2 (germline): SQVTM, ANQGSEA. The CDR3 is CSVRGPPDLSNEQFF. The DNA for the CDR3 is TGCAGCGTCCGGGGTCCCCCGGACCTATCCAATGAGCAGTTCTTC.

This clone was seen only a few times. Its ends do not fully match the called genes, so a read error is possible. The gene calls are TRBV27 and TRBJ2-3; the D call may be TRBD1 or TRBD2 (6 bases each). The CDR3 consists of 14 residues. The germline gives CDR1 MNHEY, CDR2 SMNVEV (reference sequence). CDR3 DNA: TGTGCCAGCAGTTTAAACGGGGGCAAATATACGCATTATTTT. It specifies CASSLNGGKYTHYF.

Worth noting for this clone: At one end, the junction sequence differs from germline, possibly due to a read error. Distinct nucleotide sequences in the sample also encode this CDR3. The chain employs TRBV29-1 and TRBJ2-3; D is perhaps TRBD1 or TRBD2 (5 bases each). The germline V gene has CDR1 SQVTM and CDR2 ANQGSEA. CDR3 length: 13 amino acids. The CDR3 loop is CSVAGTRTDTLFF. The CDR3 DNA reads TGCAGCGTTGCCGGGACCCGCACAGATACGCTTTTTTTT.

There are a few counts of this clone. The gene calls are TRBV7-1 and TRBJ2-5; a weak D match, TRBD1 (5 bases). TRBV7-1 qualifies as an ORF whose function is uncertain. The CDR3 has 14 amino acids. Trimming shortened V by 6 bases and J by 0 bases, and 11 bases separated the two germline ends. CDR3 sequence reads: CASRSDKYQETQYF. As DNA, the CDR3 is TGTGCCAGCAGGTCGGACAAGTACCAAGAGACCCAGTACTTC.

In this sample, this clone turned up a few times. The V call is TRBV6-5, the J call TRBJ1-1; 7 bases map to TRBD1. The germline V gene has CDR1 MNHEY and CDR2 SVGAGI. The CDR3 length is 14 residues. Germline trimming cut 5 bases from V and 0 bases from J; bases unmatched to any gene: 3. CDR3 sequence reads: CASSTGVVNTEAFF. The CDR3 DNA is TGTGCCAGCAGTACAGGGGTAGTGAACACTGAAGCTTTCTTT.

For this clone: Different DNA sequences within this sample yield the same CDR3. The chain links TRBV29-1 to TRBJ2-3; D is perhaps TRBD1 or TRBD2 (5 bases each). With the DNA end fitting TRBJ2-2 better, the J assignment may be wrong. The V gene's germline CDR1 is SQVTM and CDR2 ANQGSEA. The CDR3 has 13 amino acids. The CDR3 bases are TGCAGCGTTGCCGGGACCCGAACAGATACGCTGTTTTTT. Amino acids: CSVAGTRTDTLFF.

This clone is a singleton in its sample. The rearrangement uses TRBV28 and TRBJ1-2, with TRBD1 as a possible D gene (6 bases). The CDR3 is 17 residues long. From germline, CDR1 is MDHEN and CDR2 SYDVKM. V was clipped by 8 bases and J by 0 bases, with 22 bases between them. The CDR3 sequence is CASWSGGGGGPNYGYTF. Here the CDR3 DNA reads TGTGCCAGCTGGTCCGGGGGCGGGGGGGGACCTAACTATGGCTACACCTTC.

This clone was found many times. V is TRBV14 and J is TRBJ2-1; TRBD2 agrees at 11 bases. With 4 bases clipped from V and 8 bases from J, the junction kept 7 bases outside the gene matches. This CDR3 contains 15 residues. Germline values: CDR1 SGHDN, CDR2 FVKESK. As DNA, the CDR3 is TGTGCCAGCAGCCCCACTAGCGGGAGTGTATATGAGCAGTTCTTC. Its protein is CASSPTSGSVYEQFF.

This clone was seen only once. A read error may produce the germline difference seen at one junction end. The chain is built from TRBV14 and TRBJ2-1; a weak D match, TRBD2 (7 bases). Germline assignment: CDR1 SGHDN and CDR2 FVKESK. CDR3 length: 13 residues. For the CDR3, the DNA is TGTGCCAGCAGCCTGATTGGGGGGGGGCCGATGGTCTTC. Residues: CASSLIGGGPMVF.

This clone was counted a single time. Germline and junction disagree at one end, which may indicate a read error. The J gene is TRBJ2-3, the V gene TRBV29-1, with D uncertain. The CDR3 sequence is 13 residues long. Germline CDR1 reads SQVTM; CDR2 reads ANQGSEA. DNA of the CDR3: TGCAGCGTTGCCGGGTCCCGCTCAGATACGCAGTTTTTT. As protein: CSVAGSRSDTQFF.

The chain has TRBV29-1 and TRBJ2-3; TRBD1 or TRBD2 may be the D gene (5 bases each). V lost 4 bases to trimming and J lost 8 bases, with 16 bases between them. CDR1 is SQVTM and CDR2 is ANQGSEA in the germline V gene. The CDR3 totals 13 residues. CDR3 protein: CSVAGTRTVTQYF. The DNA for the CDR3 is TGCAGCGTTGCCGGGACCCGCACTGTTACGCAGTATTTT.

This sequence joins TRBV15 and TRBJ2-1, with TRBD2 matching over 8 bases. Trimming at V came to 7 bases and at J to 5 bases, leaving 16 bases not matched to a gene. The CDR3 covers 17 residues. The germline CDR1 and CDR2 sequences are LNHNV and YYDKDF (reference sequence). Here the CDR3 reads CATIISPTSGYHNEQFF. The CDR3 coding sequence is TGTGCCACCATCATTTCTCCTACTAGCGGATACCACAATGAGCAGTTCTTC.

For this clone: One end of the junction varies from germline; a read error may be responsible. V is TRBV29-1 and J is TRBJ2-3; D might be TRBD1 or TRBD2, each matching 5 bases. The CDR3 extends over 13 amino acids. In germline, CDR1 is SQVTM, CDR2 ANQGSEA. This CDR3 is CSVAGTRTDTQAF. Here the CDR3 DNA reads TGCAGCGTTGCCGGGACCCGCACAGATACGCAGGCTTTC.

With regard to this clone: A far larger clone lies a single base away; this is likely a read error. The same CDR3 also results from other DNA sequences found in this sample. The chain couples TRBV29-1 to TRBJ2-3; no definite D call. CDR1 and CDR2 from the germline V gene are SQVTM and ANQGSEA. V lost 4 bases and J lost 1, with 9 bases in between. This CDR3 has 13 residues. This CDR3 reads CSVAGSRTDTQYF. In DNA form, the CDR3 reads TGCAGCGTTGCCGGGTCCCGCACAGATACGCAGTATTTT.

Regarding this clone: This CDR3 is also generated by other DNA sequences in the sample. The chain recombines TRBV2 with TRBJ2-2; tentatively, D is TRBD2 (6 bases). The V end was cut by 8 bases, the J end by 2 bases, with 15 bases between. The CDR3 is 15 residues long. Germline CDR1 reads SNHLY; CDR2 reads FYNNEI. The CDR3 loop is CASQYGTVNTGELFF. The CDR3 DNA follows: TGTGCCAGCCAGTACGGGACTGTAAACACCGGGGAGCTGTTTTTT.

J is TRBJ2-1 and V is TRBV9; D unresolved. V shed 6 bases and J shed 6 bases, with 7 bases lying between them. Germline V gene data show CDR1 as SGDLS and CDR2 as YYNGEE. The CDR3 covers 11 residues. Written as DNA, the CDR3 is TGTGCCAGCATAGTAGGCAATGAGCAGTTCTTC. Translating gives CASIVGNEQFF.